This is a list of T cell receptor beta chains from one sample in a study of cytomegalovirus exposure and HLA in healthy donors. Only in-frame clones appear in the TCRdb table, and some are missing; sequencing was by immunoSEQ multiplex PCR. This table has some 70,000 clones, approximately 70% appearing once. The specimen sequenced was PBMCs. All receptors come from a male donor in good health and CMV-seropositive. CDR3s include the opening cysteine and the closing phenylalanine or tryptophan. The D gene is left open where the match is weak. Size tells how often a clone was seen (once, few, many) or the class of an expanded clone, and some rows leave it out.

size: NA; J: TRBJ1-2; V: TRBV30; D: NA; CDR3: CAWSHQAYYGYTF; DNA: TGTGCCTGGAGTCACCAGGCGTACTATGGCTACACCTTC
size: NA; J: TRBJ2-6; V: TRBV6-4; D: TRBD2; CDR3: CASSERGGSGANVLTF; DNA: TGTGCCAGCAGTGAGCGGGGGGGCTCTGGGGCCAACGTCCTGACTTTC
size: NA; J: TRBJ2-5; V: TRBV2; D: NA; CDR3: CATHSSSETQYF; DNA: TGTGCCACTCATTCCAGTTCAGAGACCCAGTACTTC
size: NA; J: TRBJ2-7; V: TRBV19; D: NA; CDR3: CASSIGSRVQGYEQYF; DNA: TGTGCCAGTAGTATAGGAAGCAGGGTTCAAGGCTACGAGCAGTACTTC
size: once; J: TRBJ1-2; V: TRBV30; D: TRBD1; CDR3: CAWWDRGDYGYTF; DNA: TGTGCCTGGTGGGACAGGGGTGACTATGGCTACACCTTC
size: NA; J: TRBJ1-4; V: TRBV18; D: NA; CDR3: CASSPTGTNEKLFF; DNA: TGTGCCAGCTCACCTACAGGGACTAATGAAAAACTGTTTTTT
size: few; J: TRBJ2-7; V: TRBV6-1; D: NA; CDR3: CASSETRGHEQYF; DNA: TGTGCCAGCAGTGAAACTAGAGGGCACGAGCAGTACTTC
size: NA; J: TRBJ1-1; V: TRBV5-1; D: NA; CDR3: CASSLFRGKAFF; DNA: TGCGCCAGCAGCTTGTTCAGGGGCAAAGCTTTCTTT
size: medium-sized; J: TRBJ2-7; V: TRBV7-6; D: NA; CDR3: CASSFGRAYEQYF; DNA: TGTGCCAGCAGCTTTGGCAGGGCCTACGAGCAGTACTTC
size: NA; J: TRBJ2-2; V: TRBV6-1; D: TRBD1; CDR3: CASGWDRNTGELFF; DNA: TGTGCCAGCGGATGGGACAGAAATACCGGGGAGCTGTTTTTT
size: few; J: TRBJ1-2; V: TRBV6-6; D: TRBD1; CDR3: CASSYEGAGYGYTF; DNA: TGTGCCAGCAGTTACGAGGGGGCCGGGTATGGCTACACCTTC
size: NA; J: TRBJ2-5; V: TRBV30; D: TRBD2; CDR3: CAWSLNSGGETQYF; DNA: TGTGCCTGGAGTCTAAATAGCGGGGGGGAGACCCAGTACTTC
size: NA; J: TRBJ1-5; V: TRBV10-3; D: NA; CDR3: CAISGEGDQPQHF; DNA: TGTGCCATCAGTGGGGAGGGCGATCAGCCCCAGCATTTT
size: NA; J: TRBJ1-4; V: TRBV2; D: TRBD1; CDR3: CASSGPGQGRAANEKLFF; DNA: TGTGCCAGCAGTGGGCCCGGACAGGGAAGAGCGGCTAATGAAAAACTGTTTTTT
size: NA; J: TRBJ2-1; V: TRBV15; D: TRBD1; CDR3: CATSRPPGQDVDEQFF; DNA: TGTGCCACCAGCAGACCCCCGGGACAGGATGTGGATGAGCAGTTCTTC
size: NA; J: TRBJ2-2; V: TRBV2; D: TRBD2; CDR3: CASSATSGRTTGELFF; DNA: TGTGCCAGCAGTGCGACTAGCGGGAGGACAACCGGGGAGCTGTTTTTT
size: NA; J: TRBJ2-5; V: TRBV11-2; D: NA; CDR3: CASSLRAGLETQYF; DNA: TGTGCCAGCAGTCTTAGGGCGGGGTTGGAGACCCAGTACTTC
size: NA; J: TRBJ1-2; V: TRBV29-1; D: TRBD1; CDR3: CSVAGTGRRDGYGYTF; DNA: TGCAGCGTTGCCGGGACAGGGAGGCGGGATGGCTATGGCTACACCTTC
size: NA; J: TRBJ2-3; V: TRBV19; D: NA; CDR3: CASSIRRGTDTQYF; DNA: TGTGCCAGTAGTATAAGGAGGGGCACAGATACGCAGTATTTT
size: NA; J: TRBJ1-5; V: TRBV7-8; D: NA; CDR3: CASSLFYGNQPQHF; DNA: TGTGCCAGCAGCTTATTCTACGGCAATCAGCCCCAGCATTTT
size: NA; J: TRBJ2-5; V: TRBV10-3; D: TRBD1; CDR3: CAIREDRGETQYF; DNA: TGTGCCATCAGGGAGGACAGGGGAGAGACCCAGTACTTC
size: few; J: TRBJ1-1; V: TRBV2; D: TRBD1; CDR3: CASSGQGTNTEAFF; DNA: TGTGCCAGCAGTGGACAGGGGACGAACACTGAAGCTTTCTTT
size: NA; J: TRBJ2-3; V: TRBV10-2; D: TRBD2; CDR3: CASSDGGRGVTYTDTQYF; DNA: TGCGCCAGCAGTGATGGCGGGAGGGGCGTAACCTACACAGATACGCAGTATTTT
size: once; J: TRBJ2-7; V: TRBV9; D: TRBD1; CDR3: CASSEGTGDFYEQYF; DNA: TGTGCCAGCAGCGAGGGGACAGGGGATTTTTACGAGCAGTACTTC
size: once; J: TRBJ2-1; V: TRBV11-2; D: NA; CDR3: CASSLDVRGTEQFF; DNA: TGTGCCAGCAGCTTAGATGTAAGGGGCACTGAGCAGTTCTTC
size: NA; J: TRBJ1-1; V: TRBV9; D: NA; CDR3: CASSVEGGYTEAFF; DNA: TGTGCCAGCAGCGTAGAAGGAGGGTACACTGAAGCTTTCTTT
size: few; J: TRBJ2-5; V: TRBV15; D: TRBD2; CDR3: CATSRSLTSGETQYF; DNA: TGTGCCACCAGCAGATCGCTGACTAGCGGGGAGACCCAGTACTTC
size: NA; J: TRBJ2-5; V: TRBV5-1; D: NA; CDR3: CASSAPLGGQETQYF; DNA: TGCGCCAGCAGCGCCCCCCTGGGGGGACAAGAGACCCAGTACTTC
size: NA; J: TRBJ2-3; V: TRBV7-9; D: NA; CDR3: CSSSLPGNTDTQYF; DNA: TGTTCCAGCAGCTTACCCGGGAACACAGATACGCAGTATTTT
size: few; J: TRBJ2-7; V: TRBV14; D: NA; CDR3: CASSQTGRLDSDYEQYF; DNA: TGTGCCAGCAGCCAAACCGGCAGGCTGGACTCGGACTACGAGCAGTACTTC
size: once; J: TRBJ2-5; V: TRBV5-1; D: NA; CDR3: CASSFLRETQYF; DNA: TGCGCCAGCAGCTTTCTAAGAGAGACCCAGTACTTC
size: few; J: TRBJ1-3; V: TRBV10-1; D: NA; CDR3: CASSDGQPSGNTIYF; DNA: TGCGCCAGCAGTGATGGACAGCCCTCTGGAAACACCATATATTTT
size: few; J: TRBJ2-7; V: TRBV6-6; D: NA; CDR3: CASSYFQGPYEQYF; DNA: TGTGCCAGCAGTTACTTTCAGGGTCCCTACGAGCAGTACTTC
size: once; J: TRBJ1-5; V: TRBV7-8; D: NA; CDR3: CASSLEAGGGGQPQHF; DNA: TGTGCCAGCAGCTTAGAGGCTGGGGGGGGAGGTCAGCCCCAGCATTTT
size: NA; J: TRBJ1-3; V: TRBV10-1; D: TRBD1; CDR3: CAIRTGGDTIYF; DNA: TGCGCCATTAGGACAGGGGGAGACACCATATATTTT
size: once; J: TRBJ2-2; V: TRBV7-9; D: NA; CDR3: CASSFGGGELFF; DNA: TGTGCCAGCAGCTTCGGGGGCGGGGAGCTGTTTTTT
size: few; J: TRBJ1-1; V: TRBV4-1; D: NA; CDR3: CASSAKGGGATEAFF; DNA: TGCGCCAGCAGCGCGAAGGGCGGAGGGGCCACTGAAGCTTTCTTT
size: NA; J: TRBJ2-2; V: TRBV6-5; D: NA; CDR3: CASSPLRNTGELFF; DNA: TGTGCCAGCAGCCCCCTCAGGAACACCGGGGAGCTGTTTTTT
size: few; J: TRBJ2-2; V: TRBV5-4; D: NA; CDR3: CASSLPFGRGPGELFF; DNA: TGTGCCAGCAGCCTACCGTTCGGGAGGGGGCCCGGGGAGCTGTTTTTT
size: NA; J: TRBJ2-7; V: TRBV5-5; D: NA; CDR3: CASSSEEQVGYEQYF; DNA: TGTGCCAGCAGCTCGGAGGAGCAGGTCGGGTACGAGCAGTACTTC
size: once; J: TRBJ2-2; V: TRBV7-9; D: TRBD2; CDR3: CASPGPSGPSNTGELFF; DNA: TGTGCCAGCCCTGGACCTAGCGGGCCTTCGAACACCGGGGAGCTGTTTTTT
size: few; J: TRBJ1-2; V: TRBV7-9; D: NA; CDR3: CSSAGLSYGYTF; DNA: TGTTCCTCGGCGGGCCTCTCTTATGGCTACACCTTC
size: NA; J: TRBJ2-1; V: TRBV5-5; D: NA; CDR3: CASSLGQGYDEQFF; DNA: TGTGCCAGCAGCTTGGGTCAGGGTTACGATGAGCAGTTCTTC
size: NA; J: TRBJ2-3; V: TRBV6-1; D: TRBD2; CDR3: CASSALAGIRTDTQYF; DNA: TGTGCCAGCAGTGCCTTAGCGGGAATACGCACAGATACGCAGTATTTT
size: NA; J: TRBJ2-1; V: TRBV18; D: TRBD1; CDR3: CASSPQQGENEQFF; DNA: TGTGCCAGCTCACCACAACAGGGGGAGAATGAGCAGTTCTTC
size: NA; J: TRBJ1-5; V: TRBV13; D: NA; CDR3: CASGARGNQPQHF; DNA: TGTGCCAGTGGGGCTAGAGGCAATCAGCCCCAGCATTTT